What follows describes a single TCR beta chain. Which antigen it targets is not known. Base-call qualities are not available, and no considerably larger clone is one nucleotide away. The record originates from a study of T cell changes during pregnancy in multiple sclerosis (dated by TCRdb to the late 2010s). Regarding the research as a whole: The study examined how the T cell repertoire changed over the course of pregnancy in women with multiple sclerosis.

Library preparation employed the immunoSEQ multiplex PCR assay. TCRdb limited this immuneACCESS table to in-frame rearrangements with V and J called. A share of clones is missing; checked studies link under half to unresolved V genes, and the rest is unexplained. The sample yields 45,000 to 70,000 clones; roughly 90% were counted once. Of the sample, 0.16% falls within the top ten clones. Ends trimmed: V by 7 bases, J by 1 base; bases unmatched to a gene: 7. The germline V gene yields SGHRS for CDR1 and YFSETQ for CDR2. Including the terminal cysteine and phenylalanine, the CDR3 comprises 16 residues. Kept here is only the CDR3 DNA, which spans 48 bases and is read in frame from base 1.

Sequences were derived from CD4+ T cells from peripheral blood mononuclear cells, sampled after pregnancy. This clonotype was sampled from a female donor in good health, enrolled as a control in a pregnancy study. Rearrangement joined TRBV5-1 to TRBJ2-6; 8 bases in the junction line up with TRBD1. CDR3 loop: CASRRGPWSGANVLTF. The nucleotide sequence reads TGCGCCAGCCGCAGGGGGCCATGGTCTGGGGCCAACGTCCTGACTTTC.